The following is a TCR beta chain sequence with its context. This specimen comes from a study of blood T cell repertoires in COVID-19. Repertoires were generated with immunoSEQ multiplex PCR, while TCRdb's copy carries only in-frame clones and drops some. The sample lists about 240,000 clones, roughly 90% occurring once. Germline CDR1 SGHVS, CDR2 FQNEAQ. This CDR3 is built from 14 residues. V was pared by 5 bases and J by 1 base, with 4 bases of the junction left unmatched. The sequenced material came from PBMCs or T cells enriched from blood (not recorded which). The clonotype originates from a woman under 40 who had recovered from COVID-19. The chain is built from TRBV7-8 and TRBJ1-1, with TRBD1 matching 7 bases. CDR3 sequence: CASSVTGPNTEAFF. The DNA of the CDR3 is TGTGCCAGCAGCGTGACAGGGCCGAACACTGAAGCTTTCTTT.